In its sample, the clone carrying this T cell receptor (beta chain) was seen a few times. TCRdb analysed the 5' RACE reads with MiXCR anew, one entry per CDR3 protein. The sample contains under 550,000 distinct CDR3 sequences, just over 20% of which appear only once. The CDR3 runs to 18 residues. From germline, CDR1 is SGHVS and CDR2 FNYEAQ. The J segment lost 4 bases and the V segment lost 4 bases, leaving 8 bases of the junction unmatched. The record originates from a study of T cells after yellow fever vaccination. The V and J genes are TRBV7-6 and TRBJ2-2; TRBD2 matches at 14 bases. The specimen was PBMCs, collected more than 20 days after the first yellow fever vaccination. The TCR comes from a man in his late teens or twenties who received the YFV17D yellow fever vaccine. The CDR3 DNA sequence: TGTGCCAGCAGCTCTAGACTAGCGGGGGGGCCTATCACCGGGGAGCTGTTTTTT. This translates into CASSSRLAGGPITGELFF.